This T cell receptor beta chain was sequenced for a study of sequential checkpoint blockade in melanoma. Study details: Under 25 patients had matched tumor biopsies before treatment and at week 13 after nivolumab or ipilimumab alone. Whole-study results and caveats: Rising tumor T-cell fraction and clonality meant about 30 times likelier benefit.

CDR1 is LNHDA, CDR2 SQIVND, per germline (reference sequence). The ends were cut back, 1 base at V and 2 bases at J, with 12 bases in the middle. CDR3 length equals 16 residues. Treatment of the sample: randomized to nivolumab then ipilimumab (arm A) or the reverse (arm B). None of the patients previously received DNA-damaging chemotherapy. Sequencing was performed with immunoSEQ multiplex PCR; in TCRdb, only in-frame clones are kept and a portion is missing. Of approximately 6,500 clones in the sample, 21% were seen once. In the case of this clone: What it binds is not known.

V usage is TRBV19 and J usage is TRBJ2-1; tentative D call: TRBD1 (6 bases). The sequencing used tumor tissue (inferred from file names), collected from a patient given nivolumab and ipilimumab in sequence. The sequence derives from a human donor with melanoma. The CDR3 region has the DNA TGTGCCAGTAGTATAGGTCAGGGGCGAACCTACAATGAGCAGTTCTTC. Its protein product is CASSIGQGRTYNEQFF.